Presented here are 20 T cell receptor beta chains from one specimen sequenced in a study of CD8+CD57+ T cells in acquired aplastic anemia. It was genomic DNA that served as the template for profiling TCR beta VDJ and CDR3. Using its own MiXCR run on the reads, TCRdb lists one record per CDR3 protein. The table lists a few hundred thousand distinct CDR3 sequences, 34% of them singletons. Sequenced material: sorted CD4+, CD8+, or CD8+CD57+ T cells (not recorded which) from PBMCs. These receptors were taken from a human donor in good health, serving as a control.

In this sample, this clonotype turned up many times. The chain carries TRBV29-1 and TRBJ1-1; 8 nucleotides agree with TRBD1. Looked up from germline, CDR1 is SQVTM and CDR2 is ANQGSEA. The CDR3 has 14 residues. V was pared by 4 bases and J by 1 base, with 5 bases of the junction left unmatched. Here the CDR3 reads CSVVRDRTNTEAFF. CDR3 bases: TGCAGCGTTGTTCGGGACAGGACGAACACTGAAGCTTTCTTT.

Of note for this clonotype: Mismatch with germline at one junction end may stem from a read error. V gene TRBV19 combines with J gene TRBJ1-1, with D perhaps TRBD1 (5 bases). The germline CDR1 and CDR2 sequences are LNHDA and SQIVND (reference sequence). The CDR3 has 13 residues. The CDR3 here is CASRMRGFTGAFF. As DNA, the CDR3 is TGTGCCAGTAGGATGAGGGGTTTCACTGGAGCTTTCTTT.

In this sample, this clonotype turned up many times. The chain uses TRBV7-2 and TRBJ1-4; no clear D gene. This CDR3 is 14 amino acids long. From germline, CDR1 is SGHTA and CDR2 FQGNSA. V was shortened by 4 bases and J by 4 bases, with 10 bases between the two germline ends. CDR3 in DNA: TGTGCCAGCAGCTCGAGGGCCTATAATGAAAAACTGTTTTTT. Protein product: CASSSRAYNEKLFF.

This chain links TRBV18 with TRBJ2-7, with 7 bases identical to TRBD1. Germline assignment: CDR1 KGHSH and CDR2 LQKENI. This CDR3 has 16 residues. The V segment lost 1 base and the J segment 0 bases; nucleotides outside the gene matches: 6. The CDR3 region has the DNA TGTGCCAGCTCACCACGTCGAGGGGGCGACTCCTACGAGCAGTACTTC. Translated, it gives CASSPRRGGDSYEQYF.

This clonotype was picked up a small number of times. At one end the junction does not follow the germline gene, possibly because of a read error. This rearrangement joins TRBV4-1 to TRBJ2-1; the D gene could be TRBD1 or TRBD2 (6 bases each). Germline CDR1 and CDR2: MGHRA and YSYEKL. CDR3 size: 14 residues. The CDR3 sequence: CASSHSGAYNEQFF. The CDR3 region has the DNA TGTGCCAGCAGCCATTCGGGGGCTTACAATGAGCAGTTCTTC.

As to this clonotype: The CDR3 does not close with the conserved phenylalanine or tryptophan, likely indicating a read error. The chain couples TRBV11-1 to TRBJ1-1, with unresolved D. V was clipped by 5 bases and J by 3 bases, with 13 bases between them. The CDR3 is 14 residues long. Germline V gene lookup returns CDR1 SGHAT and CDR2 FQDESV (reference sequence). CDR3 protein: CASSPHEGDTEAFL. The CDR3 DNA is TGTGCCAGCAGCCCCCACGAGGGAGACACTGAAGCTTTCCTT.

The chain is built from TRBV29-1 and TRBJ2-5; a possible D gene is TRBD1 (6 bases). This CDR3 has 11 residues. The V gene lost 4 bases and the J gene lost 13 bases, with 16 bases spanning the gap. Germline V gene lookup returns CDR1 SQVTM and CDR2 ANQGSEA. In DNA form, the CDR3 reads TGCAGCGTTGGGCGTTCCGGACAGTCGTACTTC. Encoded protein: CSVGRSGQSYF.

With respect to this clonotype: Being one base from a much bigger clone, this may be a read error. The chain recombines TRBV9 with TRBJ1-1; TRBD1 is a possible D gene (6 bases). CDR3 length: 17 residues. The V gene lost 3 bases and the J gene lost 4 bases, with 22 bases spanning the gap. The germline CDR1 and CDR2 sequences are SGDLS and YYNGEE. The CDR3 here is CASSAGTKQGGGTEAFF. Here the CDR3 DNA reads TGTGCCAGCAGCGCAGGAACCAAACAGGGAGGAGGCACTGAAGCTTTCTTT.

Worth noting for this clonotype: One junction end disagrees with the germline gene, perhaps due to a read error. The J gene is TRBJ2-6, the V gene TRBV19; D is perhaps TRBD1 or TRBD2 (5 bases each). Germline lookup yields CDR1 LNHDA and CDR2 SQIVND (reference sequence). CDR3 length: 12 residues. The CDR3 DNA sequence: TGTGCCAGTAGTCTGAGGGGCGTCACTGAAGCTTTC. This sequence encodes CASSLRGVTEAF.

This clonotype was recorded many times. This chain joins TRBV19 and TRBJ1-1; a weak D match, TRBD1 (5 bases). The CDR3 runs 15 residues. Per germline, CDR1 LNHDA and CDR2 SQIVND (reference sequence). The V and J ends lost 1 base and 1 base respectively, with 10 bases between them. This CDR3 is CASSIVAGRNTEAFF. DNA for the CDR3: TGTGCCAGTAGTATAGTAGCGGGGCGGAACACTGAAGCTTTCTTT.

The chain links TRBV20-1 to TRBJ2-5; 11 bases match TRBD2. Germline CDR1 DFQATT, CDR2 SNEGSKA (reference sequence). The CDR3 length is 13 residues. After removal of 0 bases from V and 7 bases from J, the junction contained 1 base not matched to a gene. CDR3 DNA: TGCAGTGCTAGAGAAGGGACTAGCGGGACCCAGTACTTC. Encoded protein: CSAREGTSGTQYF.

In this sample, this clonotype turned up a few times. The chain carries TRBV6-4 and TRBJ2-2, with 13 bases matching TRBD2. The CDR3 totals 19 residues. V was pared by 0 bases and J by 3 bases, with 7 bases of the junction left unmatched. Germline V gene lookup returns CDR1 MRHNA and CDR2 SNTAGT. The CDR3 sequence: CASSDSILAGGIDTGELFF. The CDR3 DNA reads as TGTGCCAGCAGTGACTCGATACTAGCGGGAGGGATTGACACCGGGGAGCTGTTTTTT.

The chain has TRBV12-3 or TRBV12-4 and TRBJ2-3; D is unclear. Trimming stripped 5 bases from V and 3 bases from J, with 6 bases between. The CDR3 totals 12 residues. The CDR3 sequence: CASSLHTDTQYF. In nucleotides, the CDR3 is TGTGCCAGCAGTCTTCATACAGATACGCAGTATTTT.

Ten or more counts support this clonotype. The chain carries TRBV3-1 and TRBJ2-7; no clear D gene. This CDR3 has 13 amino acids. Germline loops: CDR1 LGHDT, CDR2 YNNKEL (reference sequence). The germline V and J ends were trimmed by 6 bases and 6 bases, with 15 bases remaining between them. The CDR3 loop is CASSQRQGREQYF. DNA of the CDR3: TGTGCCAGCAGTCAAAGGCAAGGGCGCGAGCAGTACTTC.

Details on this clonotype: Compared with germline, one end of the junction differs, possibly owing to a read error. CDR3 sequence: CATSKDRGSYEQNF. Here the CDR3 DNA reads TGTGCCACCAGCAAAGACAGGGGAAGCTACGAGCAGAACTTC. This sequence joins TRBV15 and TRBJ2-7; 8 bases map to TRBD1. The length of the CDR3 is 14 residues. CDR1 is LNHNV, CDR2 YYDKDF, per germline (reference sequence).

This clonotype occurred a few times. This may stem from a read error, because a much larger clone lies one nucleotide away. V is TRBV10-3 and J is TRBJ1-2; D perhaps matches TRBD1 (6 bases). Germline values: CDR1 ENHRY, CDR2 SYGVKD. The CDR3 extends over 13 amino acids. The CDR3: CATSDYGQYGYTF. The DNA for the CDR3 is TGTGCCACCAGTGACTATGGACAGTATGGCTACACCTTC.

In this sample, this clonotype turned up many times. The chain is built from TRBV9 and TRBJ1-1; tentatively, D is TRBD1 (6 bases). The V and J ends lost 3 bases and 4 bases respectively, with 16 bases between them. The CDR3 spans 15 residues. CDR1 and CDR2 from the germline V gene are SGDLS and YYNGEE. This CDR3 is CASSASHRVGTEAFF. Here the CDR3 DNA reads TGTGCCAGCAGCGCATCACACAGGGTTGGCACTGAAGCTTTCTTT.

This clonotype was detected many times. V and J are TRBV20-1 and TRBJ1-1; D might be TRBD1 (5 bases). With 8 bases removed from V and 1 base from J, the gap between germline ends came to 17 bases. Germline CDR1 reads DFQATT; CDR2 reads SNEGSKA (reference sequence). The CDR3 loop spans 14 amino acids. The CDR3 protein is CSTRGWGPNTEAFF. The CDR3 nucleotides read TGCAGTACAAGGGGATGGGGTCCGAACACTGAAGCTTTCTTT.

The sample holds many counts of this clonotype. The rearrangement uses TRBV9 and TRBJ1-1; perhaps TRBD1 as D (6 bases). The V gene lost 4 bases and the J gene lost 1 base, with 14 bases spanning the gap. The CDR3 runs to 15 residues. The germline V gene encodes CDR1 SGDLS and CDR2 YYNGEE. In DNA, the CDR3 is TGTGCCAGCAGCCCAGGGGTCGGCGGGAACACTGAAGCTTTCTTT. This encodes CASSPGVGGNTEAFF.

The chain links TRBV4-3 to TRBJ1-2, with 7 bases identical to TRBD1. The CDR3 covers 16 residues. Per the germline V gene, CDR1 is LGHNA and CDR2 is YSLEER. After removal of 4 bases from V and 7 bases from J, the junction contained 15 bases not matched to a gene. CDR3 nucleotide sequence: TGCGCCAGCAGCCGTACTTCCGACAGGGAGCGGAGTGGCTACACCTTC. Its protein is CASSRTSDRERSGYTF.